The 18 T cell receptor beta chains below all came from one sample that was sequenced in a study of blood T cells in healthy people across ages. The second PCR ran roughly 6 to 11 cycles with a sample-barcoded 5' primer and J-beta primers. TCRdb fed the 5' RACE reads into MiXCR, producing one record per CDR3 protein. Of about 970,000 distinct CDR3 sequences listed, roughly 47% are singletons. The sequenced sample consisted of blood. The receptors come from a woman aged 55-70 years in good health.

This clonotype was detected a few times. This chain connects TRBV12-3 or TRBV12-4 to TRBJ2-3, with D hard to call. Trimming removed 1 base at V and 3 bases at J, with 8 bases between. This CDR3 spans 14 amino acids. CDR3 amino acids: CASSLGRVTDTQYF. DNA for the CDR3: TGTGCCAGCAGTTTAGGAAGAGTTACAGATACGCAGTATTTT.

The table lists this clonotype with a few counts. The gene calls are TRBV29-1 and TRBJ2-7; 7 nucleotides agree with TRBD1. The assigned J gene may be wrong: the sequence end matches TRBJ2-5 better. The V gene's germline CDR1 is SQVTM and CDR2 ANQGSEA. This CDR3 spans 13 amino acids. Written as DNA, the CDR3 is TGCAGCGCTAACAGGGGTTTGGGGGAGACCCAGTACTTC. Translation gives CSANRGLGETQYF.

A remark on this clonotype: One end of the junction is discordant with germline, which a read error may explain. J is TRBJ2-4 and V is TRBV7-2, with 9 bases aligning to TRBD1. CDR3 length: 14 residues. The germline CDR1 and CDR2 sequences are SGHTA and FQGNSA. The CDR3 DNA sequence: TGTGCCAGCAGCTCCCGGACAGGGGTAAACATTCGGTACTTC. This codes for CASSSRTGVNIRYF.

V usage is TRBV12-3 or TRBV12-4 and J usage is TRBJ2-1; 7 nucleotides line up with TRBD2. J gave up 7 bases and V 6 bases, and 15 bases lay outside the gene matches. This CDR3 comprises 16 residues. The CDR3 DNA reads TGTGCCAGCAGCCCCCTGGGCGCGGGAGCTTTGAATGAGCAGTTCTTC. Translated: CASSPLGAGALNEQFF.

In its sample, this clonotype was seen a few times. The V and J genes are TRBV25-1 and TRBJ2-5; D gene ambiguous. The germline V gene has CDR1 MGHDK and CDR2 SYGVNS. V gave up 5 bases and J gave up 4 bases, with 11 bases separating them. This CDR3 contains 13 residues. The CDR3 reads CASSSIGLETQYF. The CDR3 nucleotides read TGTGCCAGCAGTTCGATTGGGTTAGAGACCCAGTACTTC.

This clonotype was seen only once. V gene TRBV6-1 combines with J gene TRBJ1-2; D not certain. Germline V CDR1 and CDR2: MNHNS, SASEGT. V lost 0 bases and J 3 bases, leaving 14 bases between the germline ends. CDR3 length: 16 residues. The CDR3 DNA reads TGTGCCAGCAGTGAAGCGCTATTAGCCCGCGACTATGGCTACACCTTC. Residues: CASSEALLARDYGYTF.

The CDR3 region is CASSYYVKQYEGGYTF. As DNA, the CDR3 is TGTGCCAGCAGTTACTATGTAAAACAGTACGAGGGGGGCTACACCTTC. The gene calls are TRBV6-6 and TRBJ1-2; D possibly corresponds to TRBD1 (5 bases). Germline CDR1 MNHNY, CDR2 SVGAGI (reference sequence). The CDR3 runs 16 residues. V gave up 1 base and J gave up 8 bases, with 20 bases separating them.

Of note for this clonotype: An end of the junction does not agree with germline; a read error may underlie this. In nucleotides, the CDR3 is TGTGCCAGCAATTTAAGACAGGGCCGTGAGCAGTTCTTC. Protein product: CASNLRQGREQFF. The gene calls are TRBV12-3 or TRBV12-4 and TRBJ2-1; 7 nucleotides align to TRBD1. The CDR3 is 13 amino acids.

The rearrangement uses TRBV12-3 or TRBV12-4 and TRBJ2-7; D is uncertain. The CDR3 extends over 12 amino acids. Trimming pared 6 bases from V and 6 bases from J, leaving 12 bases between. In nucleotides, the CDR3 is TGTGCCAGCAGCCTAGAAAGTGCCGAGCAGTACTTC. It is translated as CASSLESAEQYF.

The chain carries TRBV28 and TRBJ2-7; either TRBD1 or TRBD2 may supply D (5 bases each). Deletions cut 7 bases from V and 7 bases from J, with 23 bases between. Germline-derived CDR1 and CDR2 are MDHEN and SYDVKM. The CDR3 sequence is 15 residues long. DNA of the CDR3: TGTGCCAGCACTCCCTACACGGGACGGAGTGGAGAGCAGTACTTC. This encodes CASTPYTGRSGEQYF.

This chain links TRBV10-3 with TRBJ2-7, with no clear D. Germline V gene sequence: CDR1 ENHRY, CDR2 SYGVKD. The CDR3 consists of 13 residues. The V gene lost 5 bases and the J gene lost 3 bases, with 11 bases spanning the gap. In DNA form, the CDR3 reads TGTGCCATCAGTTTTAGCCCTGACTACGAGCAGTACTTC. Protein product: CAISFSPDYEQYF.

A word on this clonotype: Relative to the germline gene, one junction end is altered; a read error may explain this. V usage is TRBV20-1 and J usage is TRBJ2-7, with a tentative D call TRBD2 (5 bases). The tail of the sequence fits TRBJ2-5 better, so the J call may be wrong. CDR3 length equals 11 residues. Germline CDR1 DFQATT, CDR2 SNEGSKA (reference sequence). Here the CDR3 DNA reads TGCAGTACTAGATCCGGGGAGACCCAGTACTTC. Its protein is CSTRSGETQYF.

The CDR3 region has the DNA TGTGCCAGCAGAAGGGGGGGAGATACGCAGTATTTT. Translating it yields CASRRGGDTQYF. V usage is TRBV6-5 and J usage is TRBJ2-3; the D gene is possibly TRBD2 (7 bases). The CDR3 runs 12 residues. Trimming pared 6 bases from V and 5 bases from J, leaving 9 bases between. Germline V gene sequence: CDR1 MNHEY, CDR2 SVGAGI.

The chain employs TRBV20-1 and TRBJ2-7; 7 bases match TRBD1. This CDR3 contains 12 residues. Trimming removed 5 bases from V and 4 bases from J; junction bases left unmatched: 5. Germline lookup yields CDR1 DFQATT and CDR2 SNEGSKA (reference sequence). The CDR3 coding sequence is TGCAGTGCTCCGGGACAGCCTTACGAGCAGTACTTC. Residues: CSAPGQPYEQYF.

Comment on this clonotype: Given a much more abundant clone one base away, this may be a read error. The V and J genes are TRBV29-1 and TRBJ2-5; TRBD1 agrees at 8 bases. The J call could be wrong; TRBJ2-1 is a better fit for the DNA end. CDR1 is SQVTM, CDR2 ANQGSEA, per germline. The length of the CDR3 is 14 residues. CDR3 sequence (DNA): TGCAGCGTTGAAGAACAGGGGGGTCGAGAGACCCAGTTCTTC. Translation gives CSVEEQGGRETQFF.

This clonotype was observed many times. The chain recombines TRBV6-6 with TRBJ1-2, with TRBD1 identical over 9 bases. Germline CDR1 is MNHNY and CDR2 is SVGAGI (reference sequence). The J segment lost 4 bases and the V segment lost 6 bases, leaving 6 bases of the junction unmatched. This CDR3 has 14 residues. The CDR3 nucleotides are TGTGCCAGCAGCACGGGACAGGGCCTCTATGGCTACACCTTC. Translation: CASSTGQGLYGYTF.

The rearrangement links TRBV3-1 to TRBJ1-2; D call uncertain. V lost 1 base, J lost 4 bases, and 7 bases lay in between. Germline loops: CDR1 LGHDT, CDR2 YNNKEL (reference sequence). The CDR3 length is 13 residues. The DNA of the CDR3 is TGTGCCAGCAGCCAAGTCGGTCCCTATGGCTACACCTTC. It encodes CASSQVGPYGYTF.

This clonotype was counted at least ten times. The chain links TRBV7-8 to TRBJ2-7; D assignment may be TRBD1 or TRBD2 (5 bases each). The CDR3 is 19 residues long. Trimming took 5 bases from V and 5 from J, leaving 31 bases between them. The V gene's germline CDR1 is SGHVS and CDR2 FQNEAQ. The DNA of the CDR3 is TGTGCCAGCAGCCTTGGTTGGGGGACCGACTCGGTAGCGAACGACGAGCAGTACTTC. It codes for CASSLGWGTDSVANDEQYF.